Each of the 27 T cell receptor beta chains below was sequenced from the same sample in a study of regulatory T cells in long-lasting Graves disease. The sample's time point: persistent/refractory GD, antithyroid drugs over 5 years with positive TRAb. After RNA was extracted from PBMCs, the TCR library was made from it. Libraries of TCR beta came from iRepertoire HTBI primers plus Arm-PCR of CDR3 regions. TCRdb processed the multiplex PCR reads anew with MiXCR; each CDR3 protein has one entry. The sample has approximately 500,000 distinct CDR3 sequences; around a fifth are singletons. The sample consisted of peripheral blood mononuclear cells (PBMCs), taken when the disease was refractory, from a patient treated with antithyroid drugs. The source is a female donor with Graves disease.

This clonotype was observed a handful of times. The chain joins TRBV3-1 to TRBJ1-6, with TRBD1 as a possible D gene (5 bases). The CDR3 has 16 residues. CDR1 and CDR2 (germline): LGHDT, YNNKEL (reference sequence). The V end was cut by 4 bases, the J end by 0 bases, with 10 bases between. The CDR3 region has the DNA TGTGCCAGCAGCCGGGACTTTCGCTCCTATAATTCACCCCTCCACTTT. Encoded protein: CASSRDFRSYNSPLHF.

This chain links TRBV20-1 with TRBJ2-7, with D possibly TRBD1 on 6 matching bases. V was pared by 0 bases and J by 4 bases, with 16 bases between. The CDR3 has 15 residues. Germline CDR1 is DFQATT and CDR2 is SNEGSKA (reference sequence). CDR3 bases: TGCAGTGCTAGAGATCTCGCCAGGGGATCATACGAGCAGTACTTC. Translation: CSARDLARGSYEQYF.

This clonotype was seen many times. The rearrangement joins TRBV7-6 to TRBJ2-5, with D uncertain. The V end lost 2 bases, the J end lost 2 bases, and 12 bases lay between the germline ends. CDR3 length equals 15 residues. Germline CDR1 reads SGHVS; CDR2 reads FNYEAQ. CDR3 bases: TGTGCCAGCAGCTTATCTCTACTCACGCAAGAGACCCAGTACTTC. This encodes CASSLSLLTQETQYF.

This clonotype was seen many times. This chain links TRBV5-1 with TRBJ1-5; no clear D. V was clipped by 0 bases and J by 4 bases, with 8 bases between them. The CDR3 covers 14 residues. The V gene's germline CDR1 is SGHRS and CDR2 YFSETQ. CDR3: CASSLGSENQPQHF. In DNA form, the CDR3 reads TGCGCCAGCAGCTTGGGGTCTGAAAATCAGCCCCAGCATTTT. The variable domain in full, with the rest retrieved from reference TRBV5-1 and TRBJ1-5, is KAGVTQTPRYLIKTRGQQVTLSCSPISGHRSVSWYQQTPGQGLQFLFEYFSETQRNKGNFPGRFSGRQFSNSRSEMNVSTLELGDSALYLCASSLGSENQPQHFGDGTRLSIL.

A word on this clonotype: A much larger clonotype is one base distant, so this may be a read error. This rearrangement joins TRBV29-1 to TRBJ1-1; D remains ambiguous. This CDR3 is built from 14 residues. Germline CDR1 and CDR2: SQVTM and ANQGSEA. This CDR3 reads CGVGWRLRNTEAFF. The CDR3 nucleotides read TGCGGCGTTGGATGGAGACTTAGGAACACTGAAGCTTTCTTT. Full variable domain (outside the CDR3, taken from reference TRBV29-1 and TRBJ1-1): SAVISQKPSRDICQRGTSLTIQCQVDSQVTMMFWYRQQPGQSLTLIATANQGSEATYESGFVIDKFPISRPNLTFSTLTVSNMSPEDSSIYLCGVGWRLRNTEAFFGQGTRLTVV.

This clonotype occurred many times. CDR3 region: CASSPSPGQGHNEQFF. The DNA for the CDR3 is TGTGCCAGCAGCCCAAGCCCGGGACAGGGTCACAATGAGCAGTTCTTC. V usage is TRBV11-3 and J usage is TRBJ2-1, with TRBD1 identical over 9 bases. The CDR3 has 16 residues. Germline V CDR1 and CDR2: SGHNT, YENEEA. V shed 5 bases, J shed 5 bases, and the junction held 10 bases outside the gene matches.

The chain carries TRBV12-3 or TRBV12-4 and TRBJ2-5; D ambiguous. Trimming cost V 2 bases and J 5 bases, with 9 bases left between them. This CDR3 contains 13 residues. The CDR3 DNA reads TGTGCCAGCAGTTTACCCGCTGGGGAGACCCAGTACTTC. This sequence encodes CASSLPAGETQYF.

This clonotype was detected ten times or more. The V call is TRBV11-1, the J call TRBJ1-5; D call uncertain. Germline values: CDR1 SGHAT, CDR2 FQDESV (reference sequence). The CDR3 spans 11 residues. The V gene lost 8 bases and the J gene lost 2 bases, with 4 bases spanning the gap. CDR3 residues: CASRGNQPQHF. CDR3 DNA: TGTGCCAGCCGGGGCAATCAGCCCCAGCATTTT.

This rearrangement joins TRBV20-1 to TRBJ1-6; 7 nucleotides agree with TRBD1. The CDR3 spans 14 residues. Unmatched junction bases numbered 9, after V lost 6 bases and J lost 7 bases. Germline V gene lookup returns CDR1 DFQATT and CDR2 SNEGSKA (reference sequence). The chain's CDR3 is CSAQAQGFNSPLHF. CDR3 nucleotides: TGCAGTGCGCAGGCACAGGGGTTCAATTCACCCCTCCACTTT.

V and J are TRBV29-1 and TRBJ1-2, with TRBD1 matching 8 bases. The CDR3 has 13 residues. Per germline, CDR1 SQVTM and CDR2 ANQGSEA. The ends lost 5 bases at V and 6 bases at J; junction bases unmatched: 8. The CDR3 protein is CSVKPAGGDGYTF. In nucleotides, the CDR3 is TGCAGCGTTAAACCGGCAGGGGGCGATGGCTACACCTTC.

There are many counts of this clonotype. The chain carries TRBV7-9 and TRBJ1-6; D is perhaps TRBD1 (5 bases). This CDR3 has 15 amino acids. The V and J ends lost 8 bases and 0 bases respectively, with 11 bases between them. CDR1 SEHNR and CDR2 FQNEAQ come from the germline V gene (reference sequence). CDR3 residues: CASQGRSSYNSPLHF. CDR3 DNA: TGTGCCAGCCAGGGACGGAGCTCCTATAATTCACCCCTCCACTTT. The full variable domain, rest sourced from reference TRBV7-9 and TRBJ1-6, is DTGVSQNPRHKITKRGQNVTFRCDPISEHNRLYWYRQTLGQGPEFLTYFQNEAQLEKSRLLSDRFSAERPKGSFSTLEIQRTEQGDSAMYLCASQGRSSYNSPLHFGNGTRLTVT.

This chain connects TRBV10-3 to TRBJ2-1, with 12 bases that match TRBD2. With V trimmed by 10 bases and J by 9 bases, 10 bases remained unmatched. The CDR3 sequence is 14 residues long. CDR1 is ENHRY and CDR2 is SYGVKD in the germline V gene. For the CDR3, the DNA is TGTGCCACCCGACTAGCGGGAGAGGATGGTGAGCAGTTCTTC. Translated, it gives CATRLAGEDGEQFF.

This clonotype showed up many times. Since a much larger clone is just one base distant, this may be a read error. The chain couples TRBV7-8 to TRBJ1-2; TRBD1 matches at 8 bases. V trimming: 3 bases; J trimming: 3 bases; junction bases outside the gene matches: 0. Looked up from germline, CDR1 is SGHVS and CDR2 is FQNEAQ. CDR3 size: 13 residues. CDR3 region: CASSLGQDYGYTF. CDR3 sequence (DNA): TGTGCCAGCAGCTTGGGACAGGACTATGGCTACACCTTC. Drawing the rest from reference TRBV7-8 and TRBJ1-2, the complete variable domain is GAGVSQSPRYKVAKRGQDVALRCDPISGHVSLFWYQQALGQGPEFLTYFQNEAQLDKSGLPSDRFFAERPEGSVSTLKIQRTQQEDSAVYLCASSLGQDYGYTFGSGTRLTVV.

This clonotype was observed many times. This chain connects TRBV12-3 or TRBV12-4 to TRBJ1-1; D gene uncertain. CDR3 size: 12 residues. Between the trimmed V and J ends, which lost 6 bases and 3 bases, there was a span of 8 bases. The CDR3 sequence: CASRPGDTEAFF. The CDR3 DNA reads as TGTGCCAGCAGGCCGGGTGACACTGAAGCTTTCTTT.

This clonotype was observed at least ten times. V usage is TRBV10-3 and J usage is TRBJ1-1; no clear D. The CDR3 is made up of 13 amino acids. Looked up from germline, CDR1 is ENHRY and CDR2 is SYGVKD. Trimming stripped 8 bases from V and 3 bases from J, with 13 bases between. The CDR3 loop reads CAIVASGDTEAFF. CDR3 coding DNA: TGTGCCATCGTGGCATCCGGTGACACTGAAGCTTTCTTT.

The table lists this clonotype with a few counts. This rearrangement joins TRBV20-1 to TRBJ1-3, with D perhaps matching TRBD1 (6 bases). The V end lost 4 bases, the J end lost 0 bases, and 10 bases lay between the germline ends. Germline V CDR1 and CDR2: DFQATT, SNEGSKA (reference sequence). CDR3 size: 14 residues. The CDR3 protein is CSATQGSSGNTIYF. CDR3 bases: TGCAGTGCTACTCAGGGGAGCTCTGGAAACACCATATATTTT.

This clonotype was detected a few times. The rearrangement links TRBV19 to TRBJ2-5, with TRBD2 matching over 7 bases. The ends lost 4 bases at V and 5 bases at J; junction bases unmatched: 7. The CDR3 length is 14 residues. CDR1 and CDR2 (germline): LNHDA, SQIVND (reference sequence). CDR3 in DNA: TGTGCCAGTAGTACTTCTGCGGGAGTTGAGACCCAGTACTTC. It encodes CASSTSAGVETQYF.

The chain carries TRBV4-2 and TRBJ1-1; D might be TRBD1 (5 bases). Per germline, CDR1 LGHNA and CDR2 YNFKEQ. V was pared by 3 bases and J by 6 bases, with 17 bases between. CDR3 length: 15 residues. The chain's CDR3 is CASSQDRTRGAEAFF. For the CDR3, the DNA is TGTGCCAGCAGCCAGGACCGGACGAGAGGGGCTGAAGCTTTCTTT.

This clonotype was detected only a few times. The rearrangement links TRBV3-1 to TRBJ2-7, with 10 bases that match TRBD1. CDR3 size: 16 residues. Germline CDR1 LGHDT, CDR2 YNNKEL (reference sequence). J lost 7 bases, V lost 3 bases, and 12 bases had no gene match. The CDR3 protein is CASSQAGTGDPWEQYF. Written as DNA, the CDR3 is TGTGCCAGCAGCCAGGCCGGGACAGGGGACCCCTGGGAGCAGTACTTC.

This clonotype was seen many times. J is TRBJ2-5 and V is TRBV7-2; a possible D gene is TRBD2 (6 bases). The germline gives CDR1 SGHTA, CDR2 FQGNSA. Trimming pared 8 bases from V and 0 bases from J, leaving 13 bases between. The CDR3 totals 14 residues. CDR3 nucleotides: TGTGCCAGCCTACTAGCCGAATACCAAGAGACCCAGTACTTC. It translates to CASLLAEYQETQYF.

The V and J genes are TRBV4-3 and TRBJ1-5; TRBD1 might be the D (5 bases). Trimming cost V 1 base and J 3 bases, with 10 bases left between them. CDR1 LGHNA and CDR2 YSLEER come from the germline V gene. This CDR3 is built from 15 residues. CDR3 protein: CASSQGLTDNQPQHF. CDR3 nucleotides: TGCGCCAGCAGCCAAGGCTTGACAGACAATCAGCCCCAGCATTTT.

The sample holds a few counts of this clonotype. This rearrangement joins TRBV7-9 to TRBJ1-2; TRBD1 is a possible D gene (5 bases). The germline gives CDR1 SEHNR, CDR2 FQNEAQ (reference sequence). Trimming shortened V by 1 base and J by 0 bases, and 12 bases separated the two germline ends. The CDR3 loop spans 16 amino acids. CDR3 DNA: TGTGCCAGCAGCTTAGACGGAGGGGCAACTAACTATGGCTACACCTTC. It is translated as CASSLDGGATNYGYTF.

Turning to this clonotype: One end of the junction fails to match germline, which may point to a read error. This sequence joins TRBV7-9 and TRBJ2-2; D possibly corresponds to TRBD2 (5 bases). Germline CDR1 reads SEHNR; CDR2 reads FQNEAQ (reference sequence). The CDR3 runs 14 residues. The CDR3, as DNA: TGTGCCAGCAGCTTAGTAGAGCTAACCGGGGAGCCGTTTTTT. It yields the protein CASSLVELTGEPFF.

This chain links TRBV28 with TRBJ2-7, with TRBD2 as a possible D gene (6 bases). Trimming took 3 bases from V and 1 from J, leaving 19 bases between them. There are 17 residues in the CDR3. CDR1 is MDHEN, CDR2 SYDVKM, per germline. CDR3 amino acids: CASSFFLRRDPSYEQYF. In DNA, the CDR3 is TGTGCCAGCAGTTTTTTCCTTAGGAGGGACCCATCCTACGAGCAGTACTTC. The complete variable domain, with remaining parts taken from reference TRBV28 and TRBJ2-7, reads DVKVTQSSRYLVKRTGEKVFLECVQDMDHENMFWYRQDPGLGLRLIYFSYDVKMKEKGDIPEGYSVSREKKERFSLILESASTNQTSMYLCASSFFLRRDPSYEQYFGPGTRLTVT.

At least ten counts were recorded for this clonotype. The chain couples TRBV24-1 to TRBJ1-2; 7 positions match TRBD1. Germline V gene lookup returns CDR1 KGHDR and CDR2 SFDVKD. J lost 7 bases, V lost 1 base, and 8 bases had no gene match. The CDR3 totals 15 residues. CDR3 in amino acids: CATSDFVKGALGYTF. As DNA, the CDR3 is TGTGCCACCAGTGATTTCGTGAAGGGGGCGCTTGGCTACACCTTC.

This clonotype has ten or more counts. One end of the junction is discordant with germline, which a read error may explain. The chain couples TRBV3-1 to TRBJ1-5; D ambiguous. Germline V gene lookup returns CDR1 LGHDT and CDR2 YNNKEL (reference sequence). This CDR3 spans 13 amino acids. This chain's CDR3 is CASSPTGDQPQHF. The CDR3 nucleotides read TGTGCCAGTAGCCCGACTGGAGATCAGCCCCAGCATTTT.

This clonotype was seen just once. CDR3 DNA: TGCGCCAGCAGCCAAGGGACTAGCGGGAACGATATCGGGGAGCTGTTTTTT. Its protein product is CASSQGTSGNDIGELFF. The chain employs TRBV4-3 and TRBJ2-2; 12 bases map to TRBD2. From germline, CDR1 is LGHNA and CDR2 YSLEER. Unmatched junction bases numbered 7, after V lost 1 base and J lost 7 bases. The CDR3 is made up of 17 amino acids.